A selection of T cell receptor beta chains follows, all from one sample in a study of blood T cell repertoires in COVID-19. Clones were read by immunoSEQ multiplex PCR, and TCRdb kept only the in-frame ones, dropping some. The table has approximately 260,000 clones, approximately 91% seen once. The material sequenced was peripheral blood. The receptors here all came from a woman aged 35 to 49 who had recovered from COVID-19. Each CDR3 is given with its conserved first and last residue. D genes are given only for firm matches. Clone size appears in some rows only: once, few, many, or a class for an expanded clone.

-,TRBV9,TRBJ1-2,TRBD1,CASSVGTGGAYGYTF,TGTGCCAGCAGCGTTGGGACAGGGGGTGCCTATGGCTACACCTTC
-,TRBV3-1/TRBV3-2,TRBJ1-5,TRBD1,CASSRGTGRNQPQHF,TGTGCCAGCAGCCGTGGGACAGGGAGGAATCAGCCCCAGCATTTT
-,TRBV5-5,TRBJ1-2,-,CASSLESRTALGGYTF,TGTGCCAGCAGCTTGGAATCCAGGACTGCCCTTGGTGGCTACACCTTC
-,TRBV4-1,TRBJ2-3,TRBD2,CASSQGTGGPSQYF,TGCGCCAGCAGCCAAGGGACGGGGGGGCCGTCGCAGTATTTT
-,TRBV18,TRBJ2-7,-,CASSLSTGTSGYEQYF,TGTGCCAGCTCTCTTTCCACCGGGACATCCGGCTACGAGCAGTACTTC
-,TRBV10-3,TRBJ1-5,-,CAISERGNQPQHF,TGTGCCATCAGTGAAAGGGGGAATCAGCCCCAGCATTTT
-,TRBV2,TRBJ2-3,TRBD2,CASSASGGGVDTQYF,TGTGCCAGCAGTGCTAGTGGGGGGGGAGTAGATACGCAGTATTTT
-,TRBV2,TRBJ1-2,TRBD1,CASSAWGQGANGYTF,TGTGCCAGCAGTGCCTGGGGACAGGGGGCTAATGGCTACACCTTC
once,TRBV19,TRBJ1-2,TRBD1,CASNTGDANYGYTF,TGTGCCAGCAATACAGGGGATGCTAACTATGGCTACACCTTC
few,TRBV5-1,TRBJ2-7,TRBD2,CASSLVAGGGEQYF,TGCGCCAGCAGCTTGGTGGCGGGAGGGGGCGAGCAGTACTTC
-,TRBV27,TRBJ2-3,TRBD2,CASSLSPIVAGEQYF,TGTGCCAGCAGTTTATCTCCTATCGTCGCGGGAGAGCAGTATTTT
few,TRBV25-1,TRBJ1-2,-,CASRGLGYTF,TGTGCCAGTAGGGGACTAGGCTACACCTTC
-,TRBV6-5,TRBJ1-5,-,CASRDSPQPQHF,TGTGCCAGCAGGGACTCGCCTCAGCCCCAGCATTTT
-,TRBV2,TRBJ2-7,-,CASSPHATRSYEQYF,TGTGCCAGCAGCCCTCATGCTACCCGCTCCTACGAGCAGTACTTC
many,TRBV5-1,TRBJ2-2,-,CASSPRLGTLNTGELFF,TGCGCCAGCAGCCCCCGCCTCGGGACACTCAACACCGGGGAGCTGTTTTTT
-,TRBV5-4,TRBJ1-5,-,CASSLDFNQPQHF,TGTGCCAGCAGCTTGGACTTCAATCAGCCCCAGCATTTT
-,TRBV15,TRBJ2-7,TRBD2,CATSRDRSVAGGAYEQYF,TGTGCCACCAGCAGAGATCGATCCGTAGCGGGAGGCGCCTACGAGCAGTACTTC
-,TRBV7-2,TRBJ2-3,TRBD1,CASSPRQGYTDTQYF,TGTGCCAGCAGCCCTAGACAGGGTTACACAGATACGCAGTATTTT
-,TRBV5-6,TRBJ2-5,-,CASSSSIVETQYF,TGTGCCAGCAGCTCAAGTATAGTGGAGACCCAGTACTTC
-,TRBV28,TRBJ1-2,TRBD1,CASSPPPPQGLSGYTF,TGTGCCAGCAGTCCCCCGCCCCCACAGGGGTTGAGCGGCTACACCTTC
once,TRBV20-1,TRBJ2-1,TRBD1,CSASSGTGDNNEQFF,TGCAGTGCTAGTTCTGGGACAGGTGACAACAATGAGCAGTTCTTC
-,TRBV28,TRBJ2-7,TRBD2,CASSFASGASYEQYF,TGTGCCAGCAGTTTTGCCAGCGGGGCCTCCTACGAGCAGTACTTC
once,TRBV11-2,TRBJ1-2,-,CASSLDRAGWGSGYTF,TGTGCCAGCAGCTTAGATAGGGCAGGATGGGGCTCTGGCTACACCTTC
-,TRBV2,TRBJ1-4,TRBD1,CASGRDRGILGSEKLFF,TGTGCCAGCGGACGGGACAGGGGAATCTTGGGAAGTGAAAAACTGTTTTTT
-,TRBV10-3,TRBJ1-4,-,CAISESGSQGKLFF,TGTGCCATCAGTGAGTCGGGGTCCCAGGGGAAACTGTTTTTT
once,TRBV6-2/TRBV6-3,TRBJ1-2,TRBD1,CASSPGTGQNYGYTF,TGTGCCAGCAGTCCAGGGACAGGGCAAAACTATGGCTACACCTTC
-,TRBV7-9,TRBJ1-6,TRBD1,CASRLPPRQGLNSPLHF,TGTGCCAGCAGACTCCCCCCGCGACAGGGCCTTAATTCACCCCTCCACTTT
-,TRBV18,TRBJ1-5,-,CASSQGLNQPQHF,TGTGCCAGCTCCCAGGGCCTCAATCAGCCCCAGCATTTT
-,TRBV7-2,TRBJ2-5,-,CASSLGRGWETQYF,TGTGCCAGCAGCTTAGGAAGGGGTTGGGAGACCCAGTACTTC
-,TRBV11-2,TRBJ2-1,-,CASSLVLNNEQFF,TGTGCCAGCAGCTTAGTCTTAAACAATGAGCAGTTCTTC
-,TRBV7-7,TRBJ2-1,TRBD2,CASSLGPLAATYNEQFF,TGTGCTAGCAGCTTAGGTCCGCTAGCGGCCACCTACAATGAGCAGTTCTTC
-,TRBV5-1,TRBJ1-2,-,CASSPVTGGYGYTF,TGCGCCAGCAGCCCGGTTACGGGGGGCTATGGCTACACCTTC
-,TRBV13,TRBJ1-2,-,CASRRQSAYGYTF,TGTGCCAGCAGGCGACAGTCCGCCTATGGCTACACCTTC
-,TRBV27,TRBJ2-7,-,CASSRAGKYEQYF,TGTGCCAGCAGTCGGGCAGGGAAGTACGAGCAGTACTTC